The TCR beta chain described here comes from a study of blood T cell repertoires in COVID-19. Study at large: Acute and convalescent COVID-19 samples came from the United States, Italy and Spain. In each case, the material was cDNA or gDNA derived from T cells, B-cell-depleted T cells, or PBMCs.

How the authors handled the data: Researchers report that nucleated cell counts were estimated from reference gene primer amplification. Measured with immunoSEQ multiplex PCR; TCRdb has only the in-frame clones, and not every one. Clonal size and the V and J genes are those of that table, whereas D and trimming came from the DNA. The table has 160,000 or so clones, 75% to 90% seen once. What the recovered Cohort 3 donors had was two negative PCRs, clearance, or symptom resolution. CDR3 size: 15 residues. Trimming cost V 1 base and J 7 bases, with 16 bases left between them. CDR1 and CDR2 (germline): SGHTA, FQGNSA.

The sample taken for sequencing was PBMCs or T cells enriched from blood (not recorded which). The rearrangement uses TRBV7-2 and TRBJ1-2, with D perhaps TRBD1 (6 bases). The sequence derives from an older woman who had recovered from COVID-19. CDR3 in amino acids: CASSLEVMGAVGYTF. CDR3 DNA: TGTGCCAGCAGCTTAGAGGTTATGGGGGCTGTTGGCTACACCTTC.